A single TCR beta chain is shown here with its context. The target antigen is unknown. TCRdb used MiXCR to reprocess the 5' RACE reads, holding one entry per CDR3 protein. The table lists roughly 61,000 distinct CDR3 sequences, about a tenth of them singletons, with about 1.7% in the top ten. This record belongs to a study of early T cells in non-severe SARS-CoV-2 infection. Overall study context: Sequencing input comprised bulk RNA from unsorted whole blood; chain pairing was not available.

Study conclusions and caveats: Anti-spike CD8 responses were favored in VDJdb matching, and private and CD4 specificities were missed.

Germline values: CDR1 SGHRS, CDR2 YFSETQ. Losses at the gene ends were 1 base for V and 4 bases for J; bases not matched to a gene: 5. The CDR3 spans 16 residues. This receptor was taken from an adult who was a healthcare worker with PCR-confirmed SARS-CoV-2 infection or an uninfected control (not recorded which). This chain links TRBV5-1 with TRBJ2-1; 10 positions match TRBD2. The sequenced material came from whole blood. In DNA form, the CDR3 reads TGCGCCAGCAGCTTGTTGACTAGCGGGCCGTACAATGAGCAGTTCTTC. This translates into CASSLLTSGPYNEQFF.